These 10 T cell receptor beta chains were all obtained from the same sample, sequenced in a study of cytomegalovirus exposure and HLA in healthy donors. The PCR ran on 60 Vbeta and 13 Jbeta primers. Generated by immunoSEQ multiplex PCR, the TCRdb table keeps only in-frame clones and is missing some. The profile shows about 110,000 clones, approximately 71% of them singletons. The sample was PBMCs. These receptors originate from a man in his forties or fifties in good health and CMV-seronegative.

This chain links TRBV7-5 with TRBJ1-6. TRBV7-5 counts as a pseudogene. The CDR3 sequence is 17 residues long. This CDR3 reads CVRSLRAGSSYNSPLHF. CDR3 in DNA: TGTGTCAGAAGCTTAAGGGCGGGGAGCTCCTATAATTCACCCCTCCACTTT.

The chain joins TRBV9 to TRBJ2-5; D is perhaps TRBD2 (6 bases). The germline V gene has CDR1 SGDLS and CDR2 YYNGEE. This CDR3 contains 14 residues. The V and J ends lost 3 bases and 9 bases respectively, with 18 bases between them. CDR3 amino acids: CASSASASFGAQYF. The CDR3 bases are TGTGCCAGCAGCGCTAGCGCTAGCTTCGGGGCCCAGTACTTC. The entire variable domain, with the rest obtained from reference TRBV9 and TRBJ2-5, is as follows: DSGVTQTPKHLITATGQRVTLRCSPRSGDLSVYWYQQSLDQGLQFLIQYYNGEERAKGNILERFSAQQFPDLHSELNLSSLELGDSALYFCASSASASFGAQYFGPGTRLLVL.

The table lists this clone with a few counts. V gene TRBV5-1 combines with J gene TRBJ2-5, with 10 bases identical to TRBD2. Germline V gene sequence: CDR1 SGHRS, CDR2 YFSETQ. Unmatched junction bases numbered 17, after V lost 5 bases and J lost 1 base. This CDR3 spans 19 amino acids. This CDR3 reads CASRRAPGASGGFQETQYF. The CDR3 DNA is TGCGCCAGCAGGCGAGCCCCCGGGGCTAGCGGGGGTTTCCAAGAGACCCAGTACTTC.

The chain combines TRBV2 with TRBJ2-3; perhaps TRBD2 as D (5 bases). V lost 7 bases to trimming and J lost 0 bases, with 11 bases between them. Germline CDR1 reads SNHLY; CDR2 reads FYNNEI. The CDR3 is 14 amino acids. The DNA of the CDR3 is TGTGCCAGCAAGGAGCGGTCTAGCACAGATACGCAGTATTTT. Translated, it gives CASKERSSTDTQYF.

This clone was seen a few times. V and J are TRBV5-1 and TRBJ2-1, with TRBD2 matching over 8 bases. The V gene's germline CDR1 is SGHRS and CDR2 YFSETQ. This CDR3 contains 16 residues. The junction had 6 bases not matched to a gene; V was cut back by 0 bases and J by 4 bases. The CDR3 region has the DNA TGCGCCAGCAGCTTGGATCGCGCGGGGGGTTACAATGAGCAGTTCTTC. This sequence encodes CASSLDRAGGYNEQFF.

This clone appeared a single time. This chain connects TRBV7-2 to TRBJ2-2; perhaps TRBD2 as D (6 bases). The CDR3 length is 16 residues. Per the germline V gene, CDR1 is SGHTA and CDR2 is FQGNSA. Trimming cost V 2 bases and J 0 bases, with 10 bases left between them. CDR3 residues: CASSLWGDSNTGELFF. The DNA of the CDR3 is TGTGCCAGCAGCTTATGGGGGGACTCGAACACCGGGGAGCTGTTTTTT.

The chain recombines TRBV7-2 with TRBJ1-6, with 8 nucleotides matching TRBD1. Germline V CDR1 and CDR2: SGHTA, FQGNSA. With 5 bases clipped from V and 5 bases from J, the junction kept 5 bases outside the gene matches. The CDR3 spans 15 residues. The CDR3 loop reads CASSPKTGDNSPLHF. In nucleotides, the CDR3 is TGTGCCAGCAGCCCAAAGACAGGGGATAATTCACCCCTCCACTTT.

CDR3 coding DNA: TGCGCCAGCAGCTTGGCCTCAGGACAGAAGGAGGCAGATACGCAGTATTTT. It translates to CASSLASGQKEADTQYF. V gene TRBV5-1 combines with J gene TRBJ2-3; tentatively, D is TRBD1 (6 bases). The V and J ends lost 0 bases and 4 bases respectively, with 18 bases between them. Germline CDR1 reads SGHRS; CDR2 reads YFSETQ. The CDR3 covers 17 residues.

This clone was seen once. The chain links TRBV2 to TRBJ2-7; TRBD2 might be the D (7 bases). CDR3 length equals 15 residues. Germline V CDR1 and CDR2: SNHLY, FYNNEI. V lost 6 bases, J lost 4 bases, and 19 bases lay in between. The DNA for the CDR3 is TGTGCCAGCAGACCCCGGTCGGGGGGCGGGTACGAGCAGTACTTC. The encoded protein is CASRPRSGGGYEQYF.

V and J are TRBV19 and TRBJ1-5; no definite D call. Trimming left V 5 bases short and J 0 bases short, with 8 bases between. The CDR3 totals 14 residues. Germline V gene sequence: CDR1 LNHDA, CDR2 SQIVND (reference sequence). The CDR3 spells CASSSQNSNQPQHF. The CDR3 DNA follows: TGTGCCAGTAGTTCTCAGAATAGCAATCAGCCCCAGCATTTT.